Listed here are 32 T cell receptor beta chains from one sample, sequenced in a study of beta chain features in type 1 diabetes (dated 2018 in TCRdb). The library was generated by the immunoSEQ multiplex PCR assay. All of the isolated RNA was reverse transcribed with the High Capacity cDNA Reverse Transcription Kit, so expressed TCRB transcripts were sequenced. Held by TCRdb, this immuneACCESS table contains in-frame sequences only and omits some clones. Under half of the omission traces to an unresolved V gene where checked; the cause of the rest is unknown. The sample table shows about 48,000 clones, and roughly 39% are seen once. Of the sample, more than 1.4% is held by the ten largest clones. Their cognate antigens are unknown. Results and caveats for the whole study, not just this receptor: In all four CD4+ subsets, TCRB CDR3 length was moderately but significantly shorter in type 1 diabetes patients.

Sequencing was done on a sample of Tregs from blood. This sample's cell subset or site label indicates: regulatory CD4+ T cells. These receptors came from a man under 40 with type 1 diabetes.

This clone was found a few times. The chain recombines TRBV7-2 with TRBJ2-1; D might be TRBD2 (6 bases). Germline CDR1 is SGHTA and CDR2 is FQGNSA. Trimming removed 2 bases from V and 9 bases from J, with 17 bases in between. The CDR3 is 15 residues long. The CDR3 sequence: CASSLTPLRRGEQFF. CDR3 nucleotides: TGTGCCAGCAGCTTAACCCCGTTAAGGAGGGGTGAGCAGTTCTTC.

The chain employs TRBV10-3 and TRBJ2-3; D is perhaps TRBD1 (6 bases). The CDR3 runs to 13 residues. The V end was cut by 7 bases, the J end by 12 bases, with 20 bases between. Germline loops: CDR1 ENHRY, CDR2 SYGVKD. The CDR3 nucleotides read TGTGCCATCAAGGGAACAGGGAATTGGATCCAGTATTTT. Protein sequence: CAIKGTGNWIQYF.

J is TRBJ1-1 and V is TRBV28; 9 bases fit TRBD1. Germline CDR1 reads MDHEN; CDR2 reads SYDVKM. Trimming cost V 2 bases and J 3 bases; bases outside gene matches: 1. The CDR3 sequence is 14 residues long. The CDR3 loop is CASSLGQGHTEAFF. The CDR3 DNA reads TGTGCCAGCAGTTTAGGACAGGGGCACACTGAAGCTTTCTTT.

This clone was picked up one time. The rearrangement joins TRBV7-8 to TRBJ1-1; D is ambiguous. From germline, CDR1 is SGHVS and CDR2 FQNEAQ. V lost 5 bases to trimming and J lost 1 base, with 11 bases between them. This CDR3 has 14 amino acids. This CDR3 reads CASSAGRGNTEAFF. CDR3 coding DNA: TGTGCCAGCAGCGCCGGCCGGGGGAACACTGAAGCTTTCTTT.

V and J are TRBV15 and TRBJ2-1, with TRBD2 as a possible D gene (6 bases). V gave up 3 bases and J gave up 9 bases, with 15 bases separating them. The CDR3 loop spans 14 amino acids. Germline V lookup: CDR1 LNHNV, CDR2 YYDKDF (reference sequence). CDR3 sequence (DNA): TGTGCCACCAGCAGGACTAGGGAGCGTAGTGAGCAGTTCTTC. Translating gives CATSRTRERSEQFF.

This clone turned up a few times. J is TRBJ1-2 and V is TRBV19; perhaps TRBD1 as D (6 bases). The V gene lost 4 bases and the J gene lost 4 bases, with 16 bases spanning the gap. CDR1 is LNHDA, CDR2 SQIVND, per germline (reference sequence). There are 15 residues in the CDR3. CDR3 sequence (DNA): TGTGCCAGTAGTAACACCGGACAGCACTTCTATGGCTACACCTTC. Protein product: CASSNTGQHFYGYTF.

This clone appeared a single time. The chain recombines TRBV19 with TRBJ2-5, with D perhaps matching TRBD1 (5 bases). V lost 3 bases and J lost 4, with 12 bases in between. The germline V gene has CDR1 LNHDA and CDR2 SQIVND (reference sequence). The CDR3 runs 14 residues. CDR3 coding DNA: TGTGCCAGTAGTATCAGTATAGGGGTAGAGACCCAGTACTTC. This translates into CASSISIGVETQYF.

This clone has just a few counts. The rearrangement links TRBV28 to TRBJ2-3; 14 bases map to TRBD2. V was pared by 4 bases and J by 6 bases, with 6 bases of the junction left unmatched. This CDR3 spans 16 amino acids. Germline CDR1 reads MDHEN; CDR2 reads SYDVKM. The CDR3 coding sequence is TGTGCCAGCAGTTCCCCCGGGACTAGCGGGAGTGATACGCAGTATTTT. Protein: CASSSPGTSGSDTQYF.

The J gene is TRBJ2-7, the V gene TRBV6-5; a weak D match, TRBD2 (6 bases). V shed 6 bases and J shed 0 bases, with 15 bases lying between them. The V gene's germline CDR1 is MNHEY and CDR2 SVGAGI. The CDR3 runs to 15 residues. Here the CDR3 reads CASRKKTGDSYEQYF. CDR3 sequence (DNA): TGTGCCAGCAGGAAAAAGACGGGAGACTCCTACGAGCAGTACTTC.

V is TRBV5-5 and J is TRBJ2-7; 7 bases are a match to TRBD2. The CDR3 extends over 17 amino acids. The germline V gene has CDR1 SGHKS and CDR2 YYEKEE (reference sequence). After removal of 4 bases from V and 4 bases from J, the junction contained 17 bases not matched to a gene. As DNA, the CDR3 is TGTGCCAGCAGCCGAATCGCCGGGACTACCCTCTCTTACGAGCAGTACTTC. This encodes CASSRIAGTTLSYEQYF.

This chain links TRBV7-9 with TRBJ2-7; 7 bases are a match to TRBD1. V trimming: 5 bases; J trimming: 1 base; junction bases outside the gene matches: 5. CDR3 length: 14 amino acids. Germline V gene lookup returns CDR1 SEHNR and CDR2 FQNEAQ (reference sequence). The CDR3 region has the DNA TGTGCCAGCAGCCGACAGGGCCCATCCTACGAGCAGTACTTC. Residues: CASSRQGPSYEQYF.

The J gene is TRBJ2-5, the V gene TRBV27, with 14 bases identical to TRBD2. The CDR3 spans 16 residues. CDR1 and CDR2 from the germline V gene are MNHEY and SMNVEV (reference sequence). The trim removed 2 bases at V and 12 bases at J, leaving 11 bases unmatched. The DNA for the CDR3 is TGTGCCAGCAGTTTAAGGGGAGGGACTAGCGGGAGTCCCAAGTACTTC. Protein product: CASSLRGGTSGSPKYF.

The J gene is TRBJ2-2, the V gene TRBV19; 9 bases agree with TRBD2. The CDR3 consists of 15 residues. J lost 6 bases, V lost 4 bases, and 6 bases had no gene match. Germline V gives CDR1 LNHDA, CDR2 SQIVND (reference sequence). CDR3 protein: CASSKRTSEAGELFF. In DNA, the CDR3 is TGTGCCAGTAGTAAGCGGACTAGCGAGGCCGGGGAGCTGTTTTTT.

CDR3 residues: CASSGRTATGELFF. The DNA of the CDR3 is TGTGCCAGCAGTGGGCGGACAGCCACCGGGGAGCTGTTTTTT. The gene calls are TRBV27 and TRBJ2-2; maybe TRBD1 (6 bases). The CDR3 is 14 amino acids. Germline lookup yields CDR1 MNHEY and CDR2 SMNVEV (reference sequence). V was cut by 5 bases and J by 4 bases, with 11 bases left in between.

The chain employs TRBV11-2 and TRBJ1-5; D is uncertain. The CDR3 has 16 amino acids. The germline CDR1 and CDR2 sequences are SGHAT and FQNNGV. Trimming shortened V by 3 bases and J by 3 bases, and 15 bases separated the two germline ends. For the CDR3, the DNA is TGTGCCAGCAGCTTTGACGGGAGCCAGCTCAATCAGCCCCAGCATTTT. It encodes CASSFDGSQLNQPQHF.

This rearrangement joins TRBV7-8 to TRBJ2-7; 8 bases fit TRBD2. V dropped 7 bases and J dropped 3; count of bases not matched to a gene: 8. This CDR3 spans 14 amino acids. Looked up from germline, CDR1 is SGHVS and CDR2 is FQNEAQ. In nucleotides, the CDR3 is TGTGCCAGCATCGCGGCGGGAGGCGACTACGAGCAGTACTTC. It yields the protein CASIAAGGDYEQYF.

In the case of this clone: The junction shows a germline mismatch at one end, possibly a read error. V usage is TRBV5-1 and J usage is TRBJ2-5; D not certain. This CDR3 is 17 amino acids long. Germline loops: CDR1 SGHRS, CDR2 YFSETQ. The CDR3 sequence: CASHRHESNRYQDTQYF. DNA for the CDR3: TGCGCCAGCCATCGACATGAATCTAACAGATATCAAGATACCCAGTACTTC.

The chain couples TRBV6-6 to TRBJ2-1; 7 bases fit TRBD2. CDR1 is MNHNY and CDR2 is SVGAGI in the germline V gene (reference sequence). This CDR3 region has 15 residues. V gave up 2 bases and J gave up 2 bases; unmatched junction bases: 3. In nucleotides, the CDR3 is TGTGCCAGCAGTTACCCAGCGGGACCCTACAATGAGCAGTTCTTC. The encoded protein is CASSYPAGPYNEQFF.

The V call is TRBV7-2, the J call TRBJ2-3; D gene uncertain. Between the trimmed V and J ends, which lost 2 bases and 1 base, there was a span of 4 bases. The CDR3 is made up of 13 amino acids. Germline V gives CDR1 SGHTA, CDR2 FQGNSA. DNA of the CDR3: TGTGCCAGCAGCTTACCAGGCACAGATACGCAGTATTTT. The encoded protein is CASSLPGTDTQYF.

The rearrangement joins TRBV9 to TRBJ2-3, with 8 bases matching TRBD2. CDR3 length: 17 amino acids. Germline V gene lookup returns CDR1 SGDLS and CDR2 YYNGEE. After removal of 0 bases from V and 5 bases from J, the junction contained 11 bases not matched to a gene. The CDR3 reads CASSVALAGSGRDTQYF. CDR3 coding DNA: TGTGCCAGCAGCGTAGCCCTCGCTGGCAGCGGGAGAGATACGCAGTATTTT.

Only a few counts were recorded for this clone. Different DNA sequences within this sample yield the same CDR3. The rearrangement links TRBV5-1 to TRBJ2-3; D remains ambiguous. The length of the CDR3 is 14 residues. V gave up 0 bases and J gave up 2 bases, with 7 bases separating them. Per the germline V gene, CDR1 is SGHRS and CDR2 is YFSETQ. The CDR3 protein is CASSLGEVTDTQYF. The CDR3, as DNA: TGCGCCAGCAGCTTGGGAGAAGTCACAGATACGCAGTATTTT.

The CDR3 loop reads CASSPPGSYEQYF. The CDR3 DNA reads TGTGCCAGCAGCCCCCCGGGCTCCTACGAGCAGTACTTC. The rearrangement links TRBV7-6 to TRBJ2-7, with D unclear. From germline, CDR1 is SGHVS and CDR2 FNYEAQ. V was shortened by 5 bases and J by 0 bases, with 8 bases between the two germline ends. The CDR3 is made up of 13 amino acids.

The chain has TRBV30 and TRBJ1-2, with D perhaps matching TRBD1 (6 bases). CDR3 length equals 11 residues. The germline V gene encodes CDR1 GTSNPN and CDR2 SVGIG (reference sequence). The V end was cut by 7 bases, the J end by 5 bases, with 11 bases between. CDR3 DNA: TGTGCCTCCGAGGGGGAATATGGCTACACCTTC. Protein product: CASEGEYGYTF.

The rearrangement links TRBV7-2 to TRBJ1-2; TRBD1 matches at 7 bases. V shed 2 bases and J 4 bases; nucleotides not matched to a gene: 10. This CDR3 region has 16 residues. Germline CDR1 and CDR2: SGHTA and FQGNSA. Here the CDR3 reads CASSLYDYRGVYGYTF. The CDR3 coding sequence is TGTGCCAGCAGCTTATACGATTACAGGGGAGTCTATGGCTACACCTTC. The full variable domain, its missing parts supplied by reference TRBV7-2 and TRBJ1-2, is GAGVSQSPSNKVTEKGKDVELRCDPISGHTALYWYRQSLGQGLEFLIYFQGNSAPDKSGLPSDRFSAERTGGSVSTLTIQRTQQEDSAVYLCASSLYDYRGVYGYTFGSGTRLTVV.

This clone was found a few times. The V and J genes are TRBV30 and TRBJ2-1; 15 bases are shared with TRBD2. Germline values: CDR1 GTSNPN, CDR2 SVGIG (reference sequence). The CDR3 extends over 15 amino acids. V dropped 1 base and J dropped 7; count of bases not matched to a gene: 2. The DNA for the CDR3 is TGTGCCTGGAGTGCGGGACTAGCGGGGGGAAATGAGCAGTTCTTC. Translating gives CAWSAGLAGGNEQFF.

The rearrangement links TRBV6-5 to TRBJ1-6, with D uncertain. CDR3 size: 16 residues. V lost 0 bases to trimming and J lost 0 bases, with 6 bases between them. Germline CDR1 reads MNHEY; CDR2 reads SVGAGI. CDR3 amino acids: CASSYSGSSYNSPLHF. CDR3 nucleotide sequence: TGTGCCAGCAGTTACTCGGGGAGCTCCTATAATTCACCCCTCCACTTT.

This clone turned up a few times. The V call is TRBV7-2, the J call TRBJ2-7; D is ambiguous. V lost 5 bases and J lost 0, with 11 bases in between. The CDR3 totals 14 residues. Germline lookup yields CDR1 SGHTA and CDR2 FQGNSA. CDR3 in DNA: TGTGCCAGCAGCCAGACTCCTGGCTCCTACGAGCAGTACTTC. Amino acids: CASSQTPGSYEQYF.

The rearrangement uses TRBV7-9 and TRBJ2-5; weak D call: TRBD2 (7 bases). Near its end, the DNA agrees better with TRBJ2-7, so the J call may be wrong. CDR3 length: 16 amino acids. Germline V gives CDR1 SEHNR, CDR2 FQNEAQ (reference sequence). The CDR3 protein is CASSLAFGGGSYEQYF. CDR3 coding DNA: TGTGCCAGCAGCTTAGCGTTTGGGGGCGGGAGCTACGAGCAGTACTTC.

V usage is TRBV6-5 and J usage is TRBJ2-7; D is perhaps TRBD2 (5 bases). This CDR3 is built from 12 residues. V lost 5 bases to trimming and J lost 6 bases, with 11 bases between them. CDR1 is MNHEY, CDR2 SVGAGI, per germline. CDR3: CASSQGSGEQYF. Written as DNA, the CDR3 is TGTGCCAGCAGTCAAGGGAGCGGCGAGCAGTACTTC.

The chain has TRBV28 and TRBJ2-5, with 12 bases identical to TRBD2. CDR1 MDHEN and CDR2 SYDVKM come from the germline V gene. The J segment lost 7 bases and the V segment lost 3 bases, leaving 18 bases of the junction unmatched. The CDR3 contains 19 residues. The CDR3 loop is CASSLNWFGLAGSVGTQYF. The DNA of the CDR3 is TGTGCCAGCAGTTTGAACTGGTTCGGACTAGCGGGATCCGTGGGGACCCAGTACTTC.

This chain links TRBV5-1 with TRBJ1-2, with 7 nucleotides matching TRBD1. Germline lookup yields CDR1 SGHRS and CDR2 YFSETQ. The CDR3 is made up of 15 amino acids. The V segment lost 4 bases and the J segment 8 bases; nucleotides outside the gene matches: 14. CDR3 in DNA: TGCGCCAGCAGCCCATTTGGGGACAGCGGTGGCGGCTACACCTTC. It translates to CASSPFGDSGGGYTF.

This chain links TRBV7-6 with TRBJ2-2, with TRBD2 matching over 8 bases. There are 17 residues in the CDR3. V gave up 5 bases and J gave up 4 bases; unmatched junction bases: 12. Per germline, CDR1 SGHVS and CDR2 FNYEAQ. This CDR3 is CASSQITSGPLTGELFF. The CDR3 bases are TGTGCCAGCAGCCAAATTACTAGCGGCCCACTCACCGGGGAGCTGTTTTTT.